A selection of T cell receptor beta chains follows, all from one sample in a study of blood T cell repertoires in COVID-19. Libraries were prepared by immunoSEQ multiplex PCR; TCRdb keeps only in-frame clonotypes and omits some of them. The table shows 130,000 to 150,000 clones, with around 87% occurring only once. The sequencing input was PBMCs or T cells enriched from blood (not recorded which). All receptors come from a man aged 55 to 70 who had recovered from COVID-19. Each CDR3 is given with its conserved first and last residue. The D gene is left open where the match is weak. Clone size is stated in some rows and not others, as once, few, many or a class when expanded.

D gene	V gene	J gene	clone size	CDR3 protein	CDR3 DNA
NA	TRBV27	TRBJ1-1	NA	CASSSRVNTEAFF	TGTGCCAGCAGTAGCAGGGTGAACACTGAAGCTTTCTTT
NA	TRBV18	TRBJ2-2	NA	CASSPRFGGELFF	TGTGCCAGCTCACCCCGGTTCGGGGGGGAGCTGTTTTTT
TRBD1	TRBV5-5	TRBJ2-7	NA	CASSSPGTGEYEQYF	TGTGCCAGCAGCTCGCCCGGGACAGGGGAATACGAGCAGTACTTC
NA	TRBV6-5	TRBJ2-1	NA	CAGGLSVDRNEQFF	TGTGCCGGCGGTCTCTCCGTCGACAGAAATGAGCAGTTCTTC
TRBD2	TRBV27	TRBJ2-3	once	CASSFSPGGLADTQYF	TGTGCCAGCAGTTTTTCTCCGGGGGGGCTCGCAGATACGCAGTATTTT
NA	TRBV13	TRBJ1-6	NA	CASSLTRSNSPLHF	TGTGCCAGCAGCTTAACTCGGAGTAATTCACCCCTCCACTTT
NA	TRBV27	TRBJ1-5	NA	CASSLRGSQNQPQHF	TGTGCCAGCAGTTTAAGAGGATCTCAGAATCAGCCCCAGCATTTT
NA	TRBV3-1/TRBV3-2	TRBJ2-2	NA	CASSPGRYGELFF	TGTGCCAGCAGCCCGGGGAGGTACGGGGAGCTGTTTTTT
NA	TRBV11-2	TRBJ2-1	NA	CASSPRDYNEQFF	TGTGCCAGCAGCCCCCGGGACTACAATGAGCAGTTCTTC
TRBD2	TRBV5-4	TRBJ2-1	once	CASRPTSGPSIF	TGTGCCAGCAGACCGACTAGCGGTCCTTCCATCTTC
TRBD1	TRBV5-4	TRBJ1-2	NA	CASSSGQRVYGYTF	TGTGCCAGCAGCTCGGGACAGAGAGTCTATGGCTACACCTTC
TRBD1	TRBV7-9	TRBJ1-6	NA	CASSPPGQGANSPLHF	TGTGCCAGCAGCCCTCCGGGACAGGGGGCAAATTCACCCCTCCACTTT
NA	TRBV11-2	TRBJ2-7	NA	CASSGGSTVVEQYF	TGTGCCAGCAGCGGGGGGAGTACAGTAGTCGAGCAGTACTTC
TRBD2	TRBV29-1	TRBJ2-2	NA	CSASLAGGTGELFF	TGCAGCGCCTCCCTCGCGGGAGGGACCGGGGAGCTGTTTTTT
NA	TRBV28	TRBJ2-7	NA	CATQIGYSNEQYF	TGTGCCACCCAAATCGGTTACTCCAACGAGCAGTACTTC
NA	TRBV5-1	TRBJ2-6	NA	CASSGLEGGYSGANVLTF	TGCGCCAGCTCAGGCCTAGAAGGGGGATACTCTGGGGCCAACGTCCTGACTTTC
NA	TRBV6-5	TRBJ2-3	NA	CASSPPTRGDTQYF	TGTGCCAGCAGTCCCCCGACCCGCGGGGATACGCAGTATTTT
TRBD2	TRBV9	TRBJ2-1	once	CASSVVAGGPHNEQFF	TGTGCCAGCAGCGTAGTAGCGGGGGGGCCCCACAATGAGCAGTTCTTC
NA	TRBV27	TRBJ1-1	few	CASSFIRGGRAEAFF	TGTGCCAGCAGTTTCATTAGGGGGGGTCGGGCTGAAGCTTTCTTT
NA	TRBV27	TRBJ1-3	NA	CASSAGASSGNTIYF	TGTGCCAGCAGTGCGGGGGCCAGCTCTGGAAACACCATATATTTT
TRBD2	TRBV7-3	TRBJ2-1	once	CASSSGAVNEQFF	TGTGCCAGCTCCAGCGGGGCAGTGAATGAGCAGTTCTTC
TRBD2	TRBV6-5	TRBJ2-7	NA	CASSYSTGTSLEQYF	TGTGCCAGCAGTTACTCAACCGGGACTAGCCTCGAGCAGTACTTC
TRBD2	TRBV18	TRBJ2-1	NA	CASSLTVSGNYNEQFF	TGTGCCAGCTCGCTGACAGTTAGCGGGAACTACAATGAGCAGTTCTTC
TRBD2	TRBV6-1	TRBJ2-3	NA	CASREAGAPTDTQYF	TGTGCCAGCAGAGAAGCGGGGGCCCCCACAGATACGCAGTATTTT
TRBD1	TRBV7-6	TRBJ1-1	NA	CASSSDRKNTEAFF	TGTGCCAGCAGCTCGGACAGGAAGAACACTGAAGCTTTCTTT
NA	TRBV28	TRBJ1-4	NA	CASSPMANEKLFF	TGTGCCAGCAGTCCTATGGCTAATGAAAAACTGTTTTTT
NA	TRBV19	TRBJ2-2	NA	CASSTSGWTGELFF	TGTGCCAGTAGTACTTCAGGGTGGACCGGGGAGCTGTTTTTT